These 26 T cell receptor beta chains share one sample of origin, sequenced in a study of OX40 agonist ivuxolimab in advanced cancers. Receptor amplification or capture employed the immunoSEQ multiplex PCR assay. The table was pulled from immuneACCESS by TCRdb, which kept in-frame rearrangements only. Such tables lose some clones; where checked, under half of the loss comes from unresolved V genes, and the rest has no known cause. The sample data list about 72,000 clones, and approximately 84% of these were observed just once. Approximately 5% of the sample lies in the top ten. Sequencing was performed on CD4+ or CD8+ T cells sorted from blood, taken in a trial of the OX40 agonist ivuxolimab. These TCRs come from an adult with an advanced solid tumor such as melanoma, head and neck, liver or kidney cancer.

The genes are TRBV5-1 and TRBJ2-2; 8 bases map to TRBD2. The CDR3 spans 16 residues. Germline CDR1 and CDR2: SGHRS and YFSETQ. J was trimmed by 1 base and V by 3 bases; bases with no gene match: 5. CDR3 coding DNA: TGCGCCAGCAGCTGGTTGGCGGGAGGGAACACCGGGGAGCTGTTTTTT. Its translation: CASSWLAGGNTGELFF.

The CDR3 DNA is TGTGCCAGCAGCTTGATCAGCGGTTTTGCGTTAGGCGAGCAGTACTTC. This gives the protein CASSLISGFALGEQYF. V and J are TRBV5-5 and TRBJ2-7, with a weak D call TRBD2 (5 bases). Germline V lookup: CDR1 SGHKS, CDR2 YYEKEE (reference sequence). Trimming cost V 1 base and J 6 bases, with 20 bases left between them. The length of the CDR3 is 16 residues.

The chain couples TRBV6-1 to TRBJ2-5, with TRBD2 matching 7 bases. The CDR3 is 15 residues long. Germline V gene lookup returns CDR1 MNHNS and CDR2 SASEGT. Trimming took 6 bases from V and 6 from J; bases not matched to a gene: 13. CDR3 nucleotide sequence: TGTGCCAGCAGGGTGACTGGAAGCGGGGAGAAGACCCAGTACTTC. Translating it yields CASRVTGSGEKTQYF.

The genes are TRBV19 and TRBJ1-1, with D unresolved. V gave up 1 base and J gave up 0 bases, with 9 bases separating them. Germline V gives CDR1 LNHDA, CDR2 SQIVND (reference sequence). This CDR3 is 15 amino acids long. CDR3 in amino acids: CASSIVLLMNTEAFF. CDR3 nucleotides: TGTGCCAGTAGTATAGTGCTCCTCATGAACACTGAAGCTTTCTTT.

The V call is TRBV5-1, the J call TRBJ1-1; 7 bases fit TRBD1. Germline-derived CDR1 and CDR2 are SGHRS and YFSETQ. This CDR3 has 14 residues. V trimming: 4 bases; J trimming: 5 bases; junction bases outside the gene matches: 8. The CDR3, as DNA: TGCGCCAGCAGCGAAAGCAGGGGGTGGACTGAAGCTTTCTTT. The encoded protein is CASSESRGWTEAFF. The variable domain in full, with the rest retrieved from reference TRBV5-1 and TRBJ1-1, is KAGVTQTPRYLIKTRGQQVTLSCSPISGHRSVSWYQQTPGQGLQFLFEYFSETQRNKGNFPGRFSGRQFSNSRSEMNVSTLELGDSALYLCASSESRGWTEAFFGQGTRLTVV.

This chain joins TRBV2 and TRBJ2-3; TRBD2 matches at 9 bases. The CDR3 covers 13 residues. CDR1 and CDR2 from the germline V gene are SNHLY and FYNNEI. The ends lost 8 bases at V and 6 bases at J; junction bases unmatched: 6. The CDR3 here is CASARGGDDTQYF. CDR3 bases: TGTGCCAGCGCTCGCGGGGGGGACGATACGCAGTATTTT.

The CDR3 nucleotides read TGTGCCAGCAGCTTAGGACAGGGGAACACTGAAGCTTTCTTT. As protein: CASSLGQGNTEAFF. The gene calls are TRBV7-2 and TRBJ1-1; 7 bases line up with TRBD1. The CDR3 is 14 residues long. Germline assignment: CDR1 SGHTA and CDR2 FQGNSA. The junction had 0 bases not matched to a gene; V was cut back by 1 base and J by 1 base. The variable domain in full, completed from reference TRBV7-2 and TRBJ1-1, reads GAGVSQSPSNKVTEKGKDVELRCDPISGHTALYWYRQSLGQGLEFLIYFQGNSAPDKSGLPSDRFSAERTGGSVSTLTIQRTQQEDSAVYLCASSLGQGNTEAFFGQGTRLTVV.

V is TRBV10-2 and J is TRBJ1-1; TRBD1 might be the D (5 bases). Germline V gene lookup returns CDR1 WSHSY and CDR2 SAAADI. V was clipped by 0 bases and J by 10 bases, with 15 bases between them. This CDR3 has 14 residues. CDR3 coding DNA: TGCGCCAGCAGTGAGTCGGGGGACTCTCCACGAGCTTTCTTT. Amino acid sequence: CASSESGDSPRAFF.

The V call is TRBV2, the J call TRBJ1-3; D ambiguous. The CDR3 spans 14 residues. The germline CDR1 and CDR2 sequences are SNHLY and FYNNEI. The V gene lost 5 bases and the J gene lost 2 bases, with 10 bases spanning the gap. CDR3 in amino acids: CASSPRSTGNTIYF. Here the CDR3 DNA reads TGTGCCAGCAGTCCAAGGTCTACTGGAAACACCATATATTTT.

The CDR3 nucleotides are TGTGCCAGCAGCCCGACGACAGGGAGCTCCTACAATGAGCAGTTCTTC. Translation: CASSPTTGSSYNEQFF. The rearrangement joins TRBV7-9 to TRBJ2-1; TRBD1 agrees at 7 bases. The ends lost 5 bases at V and 0 bases at J; junction bases unmatched: 7. Per the germline V gene, CDR1 is SEHNR and CDR2 is FQNEAQ (reference sequence). This CDR3 is 16 amino acids long.

The genes are TRBV4-2 and TRBJ2-2, with D perhaps matching TRBD2 (6 bases). The germline gives CDR1 LGHNA, CDR2 YNFKEQ. CDR3 size: 16 residues. Trimming took off 0 bases at V and 2 bases at J, with 10 bases between the two ends. The CDR3: CASSQDSGLNTGELFF. The DNA of the CDR3 is TGTGCCAGCAGCCAAGATTCTGGACTAAACACCGGGGAGCTGTTTTTT.

This clone was found once. The chain is built from TRBV27 and TRBJ1-4; D might be TRBD1 (6 bases). CDR1 MNHEY and CDR2 SMNVEV come from the germline V gene (reference sequence). V was cut by 5 bases and J by 5 bases, with 9 bases left in between. This CDR3 contains 13 residues. CDR3 sequence: CASSNQGNEKLFF. The CDR3 nucleotides are TGTGCCAGCAGTAATCAGGGGAATGAAAAACTGTTTTTT. The variable domain in full, with the rest retrieved from reference TRBV27 and TRBJ1-4, is EAQVTQNPRYLITVTGKKLTVTCSQNMNHEYMSWYRQDPGLGLRQIYYSMNVEVTDKGDVPEGYKVSRKEKRNFPLILESPSPNQTSLYFCASSNQGNEKLFFGSGTQLSVL.

This clone was seen a handful of times. The chain has TRBV7-2 and TRBJ1-6; D is ambiguous. The ends were cut back, 2 bases at V and 6 bases at J, with 5 bases in the middle. The CDR3 sequence is 13 residues long. CDR1 is SGHTA, CDR2 FQGNSA, per germline. The CDR3 loop is CASSLSPNSPLHF. Here the CDR3 DNA reads TGTGCCAGCAGCTTATCTCCTAATTCACCCCTCCACTTT. Supplemented by reference TRBV7-2 and TRBJ1-6, the full variable domain reads GAGVSQSPSNKVTEKGKDVELRCDPISGHTALYWYRQSLGQGLEFLIYFQGNSAPDKSGLPSDRFSAERTGGSVSTLTIQRTQQEDSAVYLCASSLSPNSPLHFGNGTRLTVT.

The J gene is TRBJ2-3, the V gene TRBV25-1; D call uncertain. There are 15 residues in the CDR3. V was clipped by 4 bases and J by 0 bases, with 11 bases between them. In germline, CDR1 is MGHDK, CDR2 SYGVNS. The CDR3 sequence: CASSANPPSTDTQYF. The CDR3 coding sequence is TGTGCCAGCAGTGCCAACCCCCCCAGCACAGATACGCAGTATTTT.

This clone was observed a handful of times. The chain joins TRBV7-3 to TRBJ2-1; 8 nucleotides match TRBD2. The CDR3 is 15 amino acids. V lost 1 base and J lost 4; bases outside the gene matches: 3. The germline CDR1 and CDR2 sequences are SGHTA and FQGTGA. The CDR3 is CASSLIGREYNEQFF. The CDR3 DNA sequence: TGTGCCAGCAGCTTAATCGGGAGGGAGTACAATGAGCAGTTCTTC.

V gene TRBV5-1 combines with J gene TRBJ1-2, with 10 bases that match TRBD1. The germline V gene has CDR1 SGHRS and CDR2 YFSETQ. CDR3 length: 13 residues. J was trimmed by 8 bases and V by 4 bases; bases with no gene match: 5. The CDR3 region is CASSRDRGSGYTF. The CDR3 DNA reads as TGCGCCAGCAGCAGGGACAGGGGCAGCGGCTACACCTTC.

V gene TRBV4-3 combines with J gene TRBJ2-7; maybe TRBD1 (6 bases). CDR1 and CDR2 (germline): LGHNA, YSLEER. The CDR3 runs to 17 residues. V lost 3 bases, J lost 0 bases, and 18 bases lay in between. DNA of the CDR3: TGCGCCAGCAGCCAGCTATGGGACACCCAGCTCTCCTACGAGCAGTACTTC. This codes for CASSQLWDTQLSYEQYF.

The J gene is TRBJ2-3, the V gene TRBV4-3; 7 positions match TRBD2. J was trimmed by 2 bases and V by 0 bases; bases with no gene match: 11. CDR3 length equals 18 residues. The germline gives CDR1 LGHNA, CDR2 YSLEER. The CDR3 reads CASSQDGWGTTATDTQYF. The CDR3 region has the DNA TGCGCCAGCAGCCAAGACGGTTGGGGGACTACAGCCACAGATACGCAGTATTTT.

The chain couples TRBV29-1 to TRBJ1-4; D gene uncertain. CDR3 length: 14 residues. CDR1 and CDR2 from the germline V gene are SQVTM and ANQGSEA. Trimming took off 7 bases at V and 4 bases at J, with 16 bases between the two ends. CDR3 DNA: TGCAGCGCCGGGAACCATGCCTATAATGAAAAACTGTTTTTT. Translation: CSAGNHAYNEKLFF.

The J gene is TRBJ1-3, the V gene TRBV25-1; a weak D match, TRBD1 (6 bases). Between the trimmed V and J ends, which lost 6 bases and 0 bases, there was a span of 12 bases. CDR1 and CDR2 (germline): MGHDK, SYGVNS. The CDR3 covers 15 residues. The DNA of the CDR3 is TGTGCCAGCAGCCTCGACAGGACCTCTGGAAACACCATATATTTT. As protein: CASSLDRTSGNTIYF.

The chain couples TRBV11-3 to TRBJ2-1; a possible D gene is TRBD2 (5 bases). Trimming left V 1 base short and J 8 bases short, with 12 bases between. CDR3 length: 14 amino acids. CDR1 is SGHNT and CDR2 is YENEEA in the germline V gene. CDR3 region: CASSLASHSDEQFF. The CDR3 DNA is TGTGCCAGCAGCTTAGCGTCGCATAGCGATGAGCAGTTCTTC.

The chain combines TRBV25-1 with TRBJ1-3; the D gene is possibly TRBD1 (6 bases). Trimming left V 4 bases short and J 2 bases short, with 12 bases between. Per the germline V gene, CDR1 is MGHDK and CDR2 is SYGVNS. The CDR3 runs to 15 residues. CDR3 region: CASSAGAGAGNTIYF. The CDR3 DNA reads as TGTGCCAGCAGTGCCGGGGCAGGGGCTGGAAACACCATATATTTT.

V gene TRBV7-3 combines with J gene TRBJ2-7, with D perhaps matching TRBD1 or TRBD2 (5 bases each). V lost 2 bases and J lost 3, with 14 bases in between. The CDR3 runs 15 residues. Germline V CDR1 and CDR2: SGHTA, FQGTGA. CDR3 sequence: CASSLSGRQNYEQYF. In DNA, the CDR3 is TGTGCCAGCAGCTTATCGGGGCGGCAAAACTACGAGCAGTACTTC.

The chain combines TRBV15 with TRBJ2-3; D possibly corresponds to TRBD1 (6 bases). The CDR3 contains 15 residues. V was trimmed by 1 base and J by 2 bases, leaving 10 bases between them. Germline assignment: CDR1 LNHNV and CDR2 YYDKDF (reference sequence). CDR3 DNA: TGTGCCACCAGCAGAGCTCAGGGGAACACAGATACGCAGTATTTT. This codes for CATSRAQGNTDTQYF.

The genes are TRBV19 and TRBJ2-5; TRBD1 matches 8 bases. J gave up 2 bases and V 4 bases, and 6 bases lay outside the gene matches. Germline V gene lookup returns CDR1 LNHDA and CDR2 SQIVND (reference sequence). The length of the CDR3 is 15 residues. CDR3 coding DNA: TGTGCCAGTAGTACTAGGACAGGGCTACAAGAGACCCAGTACTTC. Translation: CASSTRTGLQETQYF.

CDR3 DNA sequence: TGTGCCAGCAGCTTAGATCTAGGCCAGCGGGTCACTGAAGCTTTCTTT. The encoded protein is CASSLDLGQRVTEAFF. The genes are TRBV11-2 and TRBJ1-1; D not certain. CDR1 SGHAT and CDR2 FQNNGV come from the germline V gene. There are 16 residues in the CDR3. V dropped 0 bases and J dropped 4 bases, with 15 bases sitting between them.